This T cell receptor (beta chain) came from a study of naive and memory T cell subsets. Findings and limits, study-wide: Higher TCR numbers at tuberculin sites reflect T cell infiltration, per interpretation.

The germline gives CDR1 LGHDT, CDR2 YNNKEL (reference sequence). The V segment lost 4 bases and the J segment 1 base; nucleotides outside the gene matches: 5. The CDR3 is 15 residues long. Ligated cDNA underwent four rounds of PCR with nested alpha and beta constant region primers and SP2. MiXCR was run by TCRdb on the UMI-ligation and nested PCR reads, yielding one entry per CDR3 protein. The sample contains around 30,000 distinct CDR3 sequences, about 6.2% of which appear only once. This clonotype was seen many times. Its antigen is still unknown. Treatment noted: skin biopsy from PPD injection site in Mantoux-positive individual. A UMI-containing oligonucleotide was joined by 3' ligation to the TCR cDNA template.

The source material was skin, sampled from a tuberculin skin test site. This receptor was taken from an adult in good health. The chain joins TRBV3-1 to TRBJ2-5; the match to TRBD1 covers 8 bases. For the CDR3, the DNA is TGTGCCAGCAGCCGACCGGACAGGGCCCAAGAGACCCAGTACTTC. Translated: CASSRPDRAQETQYF.